Included here is one TCR beta chain sequence, with context. Its cognate antigen is unknown. PCR primers comprised 60 Vbeta and 13 Jbeta primers. The method was immunoSEQ multiplex PCR; TCRdb's version includes in-frame clones alone and lacks a portion of them. Here the sample spans roughly 160,000 clones, roughly 80% being singletons. These data are taken from a study of cytomegalovirus exposure and HLA in healthy donors. General study results and limits: Later on, a genetic analysis was performed. It linked a missense variant in DCLRE1C with V- and J-gene trimming of TCR beta. Fewer N-insertions than the approximately 700-donor mean were reportedly shown by an Asian-associated ancestry cluster in a later analysis. Reports state that TCR beta sequences accurately predicted most subjects' HLA-A and HLA-B alleles.

The CDR3 is 14 amino acids. The V and J ends lost 4 bases and 7 bases respectively, with 15 bases between them. The V gene's germline CDR1 is SGHRS and CDR2 YFSETQ. The chain carries TRBV5-1 and TRBJ2-1, with D perhaps matching TRBD1 (6 bases). This clonotype was obtained from a woman aged 45-65 years in good health and CMV-seronegative. Sequenced: PBMCs. CDR3 DNA: TGCGCCAGCAGCATGTGGGGGCGCCCTAATGAGCAGTTCTTC. As protein: CASSMWGRPNEQFF.